This T cell receptor beta chain was documented in a study of blood T cell repertoires in COVID-19. This clone was seen repeatedly, ten times or more. V shed 4 bases and J shed 2 bases, with 6 bases lying between them. In germline, CDR1 is SNHLY, CDR2 FYNNEI. The CDR3 length is 13 residues. Individuals aged about 18 to 90 years were recruited from 20 to 25 US areas. Profiling relied on immunoSEQ multiplex PCR, and the TCRdb table lists in-frame clones only, not all of them. This sample has 150,000 to 200,000 clones; approximately 80% occur once, and the top ten carry over 10%. The sequence was collected from a woman in her sixties who had recovered from COVID-19. This rearrangement joins TRBV2 to TRBJ1-5, with D perhaps matching TRBD1 (5 bases). The sequencing sample was made of PBMCs or T cells enriched from blood (not recorded which). The CDR3 sequence: CASSAGRNQPQHF. CDR3 coding DNA: TGTGCCAGCAGTGCAGGGCGCAATCAGCCCCAGCATTTT.